Below are 20 T cell receptor beta chains sequenced from a single sample in a study of T cell responses to AZD1222 COVID-19 vaccine. The assay was immunoSEQ multiplex PCR, and TCRdb's table has in-frame clones only and misses some. Altogether about 120,000 clones are present, roughly nine tenths being singletons, with the ten largest covering 4% to 5%. Here the sequenced sample was peripheral blood, taken on day 0 of AZD1222 vaccination. The receptors come from an adult in good health.

This clone has just one count. The chain couples TRBV9 to TRBJ1-1, with 8 positions matching TRBD1. This CDR3 is 15 amino acids long. With V trimmed by 1 base and J by 4 bases, 6 bases remained unmatched. Germline CDR1 is SGDLS and CDR2 is YYNGEE. The DNA of the CDR3 is TGTGCCAGCAGCGTAATCCAAACAGGGGGCACTGAAGCTTTCTTT. Its protein is CASSVIQTGGTEAFF. Full variable domain (outside the CDR3, taken from reference TRBV9 and TRBJ1-1): DSGVTQTPKHLITATGQRVTLRCSPRSGDLSVYWYQQSLDQGLQFLIQYYNGEERAKGNILERFSAQQFPDLHSELNLSSLELGDSALYFCASSVIQTGGTEAFFGQGTRLTVV.

The chain couples TRBV19 to TRBJ2-1; unclear D gene. The germline V gene has CDR1 LNHDA and CDR2 SQIVND (reference sequence). The CDR3 is 14 amino acids. The V end was cut by 4 bases, the J end by 7 bases, with 14 bases between. Here the CDR3 reads CASSTLAVMNEQFF. The CDR3 DNA is TGTGCCAGTAGTACCTTGGCCGTAATGAATGAGCAGTTCTTC.

The chain uses TRBV30 and TRBJ1-1, with D hard to call. CDR1 and CDR2 from the germline V gene are GTSNPN and SVGIG (reference sequence). The length of the CDR3 is 12 residues. V lost 2 bases to trimming and J lost 4 bases, with 8 bases between them. The CDR3 sequence is CAWSPVGTEAFF. CDR3 coding DNA: TGTGCCTGGAGTCCAGTGGGCACTGAAGCTTTCTTT.

This chain links TRBV7-9 with TRBJ2-2; no clear D. The ends were cut back, 8 bases at V and 5 bases at J, with 3 bases in the middle. The CDR3 spans 10 residues. The germline CDR1 and CDR2 sequences are SEHNR and FQNEAQ (reference sequence). CDR3 sequence: CASRTGELFF. CDR3 in DNA: TGTGCCAGCCGAACCGGGGAGCTGTTTTTT. Using reference TRBV7-9 and TRBJ2-2 for the parts outside the CDR3, the full variable domain is DTGVSQNPRHKITKRGQNVTFRCDPISEHNRLYWYRQTLGQGPEFLTYFQNEAQLEKSRLLSDRFSAERPKGSFSTLEIQRTEQGDSAMYLCASRTGELFFGEGSRLTVL.

The V call is TRBV6-2 or TRBV6-3, the J call TRBJ2-1, with D perhaps matching TRBD1 or TRBD2 (5 bases each). This CDR3 has 13 residues. The germline V gene encodes CDR1 MNHEY and CDR2 SVGEGT. With 2 bases removed from V and 9 bases from J, the gap between germline ends came to 11 bases. The DNA for the CDR3 is TGTGCCAGCAGTTACCTGGGACGGCGTGAGCAGTTCTTC. It codes for CASSYLGRREQFF.

The V and J genes are TRBV9 and TRBJ2-1, with 7 positions matching TRBD2. The V gene's germline CDR1 is SGDLS and CDR2 YYNGEE. Trimming cost V 4 bases and J 2 bases; bases outside gene matches: 12. The CDR3 is 17 residues long. The CDR3, as DNA: TGTGCCAGCAGCACTCCCCGCGCGAGCGGGACCTACAATGAGCAGTTCTTC. Protein: CASSTPRASGTYNEQFF.

The V call is TRBV12-3 or TRBV12-4, the J call TRBJ2-7; no reliable D call. CDR3 length: 13 amino acids. V was clipped by 7 bases and J by 3 bases, with 13 bases between them. CDR3 sequence (DNA): TGTGCCAGCATGGGAACAGACTTCTACGAGCAGTACTTC. Translation: CASMGTDFYEQYF.

The V call is TRBV7-9, the J call TRBJ1-2; TRBD1 agrees at 9 bases. CDR1 is SEHNR, CDR2 FQNEAQ, per germline (reference sequence). V dropped 0 bases and J dropped 3; count of bases not matched to a gene: 5. The CDR3 is 16 amino acids. The CDR3 DNA is TGTGCCAGCAGCTTAGCAGGGACAGGGTCGGACTATGGCTACACCTTC. It specifies CASSLAGTGSDYGYTF.

The V call is TRBV19, the J call TRBJ2-7; TRBD2 matches 7 bases. Trimming cost V 3 bases and J 5 bases; bases outside gene matches: 1. CDR3 size: 12 residues. The germline gives CDR1 LNHDA, CDR2 SQIVND (reference sequence). CDR3 DNA sequence: TGTGCCAGTAGTATGGGAGGGAACGAGCAGTACTTC. Its translation: CASSMGGNEQYF.

V usage is TRBV6-2 or TRBV6-3 and J usage is TRBJ1-2, with 7 bases lining up with TRBD1. Trimming removed 4 bases from V and 8 bases from J; junction bases left unmatched: 13. The CDR3 length is 15 residues. Germline V gene sequence: CDR1 MNHEY, CDR2 SVGEGT. Written as DNA, the CDR3 is TGTGCCAGCAGTTCCACCCCCGGGACAGCTCTCGGCTACACCTTC. As protein: CASSSTPGTALGYTF.

V is TRBV4-3 and J is TRBJ1-6; D remains unclear. The CDR3 has 14 amino acids. V dropped 0 bases and J dropped 7 bases, with 7 bases sitting between them. The germline CDR1 and CDR2 sequences are LGHNA and YSLEER. The CDR3 is CASSQESGNSPLHF. Here the CDR3 DNA reads TGCGCCAGCAGCCAAGAAAGTGGCAATTCACCCCTCCACTTT.

This rearrangement joins TRBV27 to TRBJ2-3, with TRBD2 matching 13 bases. Germline assignment: CDR1 MNHEY and CDR2 SMNVEV (reference sequence). V shed 2 bases and J 6 bases; nucleotides not matched to a gene: 8. The CDR3 runs to 17 residues. CDR3 nucleotides: TGTGCCAGCAGTTTAAATGGACTAGCGGGGGCCGACGATACGCAGTATTTT. Translating it yields CASSLNGLAGADDTQYF.

This clone came up once. The chain carries TRBV27 and TRBJ1-2, with 12 bases fitting TRBD1. V trimming: 1 base; J trimming: 4 bases; junction bases outside the gene matches: 4. Germline CDR1 and CDR2: MNHEY and SMNVEV (reference sequence). The CDR3 sequence is 16 residues long. CDR3 in amino acids: CASSLFGTGGGYGYTF. The CDR3 DNA follows: TGTGCCAGCAGTTTATTCGGGACAGGGGGCGGCTATGGCTACACCTTC.

This chain connects TRBV7-9 to TRBJ2-7; unclear D gene. From germline, CDR1 is SEHNR and CDR2 FQNEAQ (reference sequence). The V gene lost 5 bases and the J gene lost 3 bases, with 11 bases spanning the gap. The CDR3 has 13 amino acids. The CDR3 region is CASSELSVYEQYF. In DNA form, the CDR3 reads TGTGCCAGCAGCGAGTTATCTGTCTACGAGCAGTACTTC.

The V call is TRBV20-1, the J call TRBJ2-7, with 11 bases aligning to TRBD2. The CDR3 runs 12 residues. Per germline, CDR1 DFQATT and CDR2 SNEGSKA (reference sequence). Trimming at V came to 3 bases and at J to 7 bases, leaving 2 bases not matched to a gene. CDR3 sequence: CSASGLAGEQYF. The CDR3 nucleotides read TGCAGTGCTAGTGGACTAGCGGGTGAGCAGTACTTC.

The V gene is TRBV18, the J gene TRBJ2-6; D may be TRBD1 (5 bases). This CDR3 spans 21 amino acids. Trimming pared 8 bases from V and 0 bases from J, leaving 29 bases between. Germline V lookup: CDR1 KGHSH, CDR2 LQKENI. DNA of the CDR3: TGTGCCAGCACCACCTGGGGCAAAGCGACACAAAAAATCTCTGGGGCCAACGTCCTGACTTTC. It encodes CASTTWGKATQKISGANVLTF.

The chain has TRBV5-1 and TRBJ1-4; perhaps TRBD1 as D (5 bases). The CDR3 covers 14 residues. V lost 4 bases and J 5 bases, leaving 12 bases between the germline ends. The germline V gene has CDR1 SGHRS and CDR2 YFSETQ. In nucleotides, the CDR3 is TGCGCCAGCAGCCCGGGGACTCTGAATGAAAAACTGTTTTTT. It specifies CASSPGTLNEKLFF.

The chain has TRBV4-1 and TRBJ1-4, with unresolved D. Trimming stripped 4 bases from V and 7 bases from J, with 16 bases between. This CDR3 is 15 amino acids long. From germline, CDR1 is MGHRA and CDR2 YSYEKL. CDR3 nucleotide sequence: TGCGCCAGCAGCCCCTTGGTCAACAGAGGTGAAAAACTGTTTTTT. It yields the protein CASSPLVNRGEKLFF.

This chain links TRBV20-1 with TRBJ1-1; D remains unclear. The CDR3 is 11 amino acids. CDR1 is DFQATT, CDR2 SNEGSKA, per germline (reference sequence). Here the CDR3 DNA reads TGCTGCCGGAAGACATCAAACGGAGCTTTCTTT. Amino acid sequence: CCRKTSNGAFF.

The gene calls are TRBV30 and TRBJ2-7, with D perhaps matching TRBD1 (5 bases). With 2 bases removed from V and 4 bases from J, the gap between germline ends came to 12 bases. CDR1 is GTSNPN and CDR2 is SVGIG in the germline V gene (reference sequence). The CDR3 length is 13 residues. CDR3 coding DNA: TGTGCCTGGAGTTCGGGCAGGGCATACGAGCAGTACTTC. Amino acid sequence: CAWSSGRAYEQYF.